The clone carrying this T cell receptor (beta chain) was seen more than once but under ten times. The antigen is undetermined. Germline values: CDR1 KGHDR, CDR2 SFDVKD. This CDR3 has 15 amino acids. V lost 4 bases, J lost 0 bases, and 2 bases stayed unmatched. For TCR beta, libraries came from quantitative 5'-RACE with molecular barcodes. TCRdb re-derived calls from the 5' RACE reads in MiXCR, one entry per CDR3 protein. This table has 150,000 to 200,000 distinct CDR3 sequences, under 15% appearing once. This sample stems from a study of CD8 T cells in ankylosing spondylitis. Study-level points and caveats: Within peripheral blood, clones linked to disease were CD8+ and relatively rare.

The chain links TRBV24-1 to TRBJ2-3, with 8 bases matching TRBD1. The sequence was obtained from a female donor with ankylosing spondylitis or in good health (not recorded which). The sequenced material came from blood, either unsorted or a sorted T cell fraction (not recorded which). The CDR3: CATSDRGPSTDTQYF. The CDR3 bases are TGTGCCACCAGTGACAGGGGGCCGAGCACAGATACGCAGTATTTT.